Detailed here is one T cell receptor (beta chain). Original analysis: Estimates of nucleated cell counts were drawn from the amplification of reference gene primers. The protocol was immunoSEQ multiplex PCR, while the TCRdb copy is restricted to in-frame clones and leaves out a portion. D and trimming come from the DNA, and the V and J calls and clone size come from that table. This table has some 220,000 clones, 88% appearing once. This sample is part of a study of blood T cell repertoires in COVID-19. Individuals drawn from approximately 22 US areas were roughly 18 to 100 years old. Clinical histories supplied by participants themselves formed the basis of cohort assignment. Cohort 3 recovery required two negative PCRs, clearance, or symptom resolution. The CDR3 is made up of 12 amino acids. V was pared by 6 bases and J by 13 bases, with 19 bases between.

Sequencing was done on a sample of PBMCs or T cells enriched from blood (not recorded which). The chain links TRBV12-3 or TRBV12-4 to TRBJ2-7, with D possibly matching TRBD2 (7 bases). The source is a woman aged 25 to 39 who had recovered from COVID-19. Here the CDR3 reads CASSLGSGGHYF. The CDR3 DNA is TGTGCCAGCAGCCTAGGCTCGGGGGGACACTACTTC.